The 10 T cell receptor beta chains in this list originate from one sample, sequenced in a study of blood T cell repertoires in COVID-19. The protocol was immunoSEQ multiplex PCR, while the TCRdb copy is restricted to in-frame clones and leaves out a portion. Of 210,000 or so clones in the sample, around 86% were seen once. The sequencing input was peripheral blood. The source is a man aged 40-55 years with acute or convalescent COVID-19.

The V call is TRBV5-1, the J call TRBJ1-3; TRBD1 matches at 8 bases. The V segment lost 0 bases and the J segment 0 bases; nucleotides outside the gene matches: 8. Germline CDR1 reads SGHRS; CDR2 reads YFSETQ. The CDR3 is 18 residues long. The DNA of the CDR3 is TGCGCCAGCAGCTTGGGACAGGGGTCGGGAAGCTCTGGAAACACCATATATTTT. Its protein is CASSLGQGSGSSGNTIYF.

J is TRBJ2-7 and V is TRBV23-1, with a possible D match to TRBD2 (5 bases). TRBV23-1 is treated as an ORF (open reading frame) with a function not yet certain. Trimming pared 7 bases from V and 2 bases from J, leaving 18 bases between. The CDR3 totals 15 residues. The DNA of the CDR3 is TGCGCCAGCAATCCCGGGATCAGGATCCCCTACGAGCAGTACTTC. Encoded protein: CASNPGIRIPYEQYF.

The gene calls are TRBV19 and TRBJ2-1, with 13 bases that match TRBD2. The CDR3 is 18 amino acids. The germline V gene has CDR1 LNHDA and CDR2 SQIVND (reference sequence). Unmatched junction bases numbered 19, after V lost 7 bases and J lost 10 bases. CDR3 loop: CASIPFLRLAGGGEEQFF. DNA of the CDR3: TGTGCCAGTATCCCATTCCTCCGACTAGCGGGGGGCGGTGAGGAGCAGTTCTTC.

The genes are TRBV9 and TRBJ2-2; TRBD2 agrees at 7 bases. Germline-derived CDR1 and CDR2 are SGDLS and YYNGEE. This CDR3 region has 16 residues. The trim removed 4 bases at V and 5 bases at J, leaving 11 bases unmatched. The CDR3 region has the DNA TGTGCCAGCAGCACCCGAGGGGCCGGGGGGACCGGGGAGCTGTTTTTT. Amino acid sequence: CASSTRGAGGTGELFF. Full variable domain (rest looked up from reference TRBV9 and TRBJ2-2): DSGVTQTPKHLITATGQRVTLRCSPRSGDLSVYWYQQSLDQGLQFLIQYYNGEERAKGNILERFSAQQFPDLHSELNLSSLELGDSALYFCASSTRGAGGTGELFFGEGSRLTVL.

The CDR3 DNA reads TGTGCCAGCAGCCGCGGGACAGGGTCGGAAAATGGCTACACCTTC. This sequence encodes CASSRGTGSENGYTF. The genes are TRBV5-4 and TRBJ1-2; 9 bases are a match to TRBD1. CDR3 length: 15 amino acids. The germline V gene encodes CDR1 SGHNT and CDR2 YYREEE (reference sequence). V lost 4 bases and J lost 6; bases outside the gene matches: 10.

The chain recombines TRBV28 with TRBJ2-5; a weak D match, TRBD2 (7 bases). Trimming removed 9 bases at V and 2 bases at J, with 19 bases between. Germline V lookup: CDR1 MDHEN, CDR2 SYDVKM. This CDR3 is 15 amino acids long. The CDR3 is CASSGGGTAQETQYF. The CDR3 bases are TGTGCCAGTTCGGGCGGGGGCACGGCACAAGAGACCCAGTACTTC. The variable domain in full, with the rest retrieved from reference TRBV28 and TRBJ2-5, is DVKVTQSSRYLVKRTGEKVFLECVQDMDHENMFWYRQDPGLGLRLIYFSYDVKMKEKGDIPEGYSVSREKKERFSLILESASTNQTSMYLCASSGGGTAQETQYFGPGTRLLVL.

J is TRBJ1-6 and V is TRBV30; 7 positions match TRBD1. Per the germline V gene, CDR1 is GTSNPN and CDR2 is SVGIG (reference sequence). V was clipped by 5 bases and J by 7 bases; unmatched bases: 8. The CDR3 is 14 residues long. In DNA form, the CDR3 reads TGTGCCTGGCAATCCGGGACAGTCAATTCACCCCTCCACTTT. It codes for CAWQSGTVNSPLHF.

Here the CDR3 DNA reads TGTGCCAGCAGCCCTAGCGGGGGGGCAGGAGATACGCAGTATTTT. This codes for CASSPSGGAGDTQYF. The chain employs TRBV7-9 and TRBJ2-3; 12 nucleotides align to TRBD2. V lost 5 bases to trimming and J lost 5 bases; unmatched junction nucleotides: 5. This CDR3 has 15 residues. Per the germline V gene, CDR1 is SEHNR and CDR2 is FQNEAQ (reference sequence).

The CDR3 sequence is CASSSRGKGYGYTF. The CDR3 DNA sequence: TGTGCCAGCAGCTCCAGGGGAAAGGGCTATGGCTACACCTTC. V and J are TRBV6-2 or TRBV6-3 and TRBJ1-2; D perhaps matches TRBD1 (6 bases). This CDR3 spans 14 amino acids. Per germline, CDR1 MNHEY and CDR2 SVGEGT. The V end was cut by 6 bases, the J end by 4 bases, with 15 bases between.

This chain links TRBV7-9 with TRBJ1-1; TRBD1 might be the D (6 bases). V lost 5 bases and J lost 0, with 19 bases in between. CDR1 is SEHNR, CDR2 FQNEAQ, per germline (reference sequence). The CDR3 contains 17 residues. The CDR3 DNA is TGTGCCAGCAGCCATCCCAGGGGCCCCCCAATGAACACTGAAGCTTTCTTT. This translates into CASSHPRGPPMNTEAFF.